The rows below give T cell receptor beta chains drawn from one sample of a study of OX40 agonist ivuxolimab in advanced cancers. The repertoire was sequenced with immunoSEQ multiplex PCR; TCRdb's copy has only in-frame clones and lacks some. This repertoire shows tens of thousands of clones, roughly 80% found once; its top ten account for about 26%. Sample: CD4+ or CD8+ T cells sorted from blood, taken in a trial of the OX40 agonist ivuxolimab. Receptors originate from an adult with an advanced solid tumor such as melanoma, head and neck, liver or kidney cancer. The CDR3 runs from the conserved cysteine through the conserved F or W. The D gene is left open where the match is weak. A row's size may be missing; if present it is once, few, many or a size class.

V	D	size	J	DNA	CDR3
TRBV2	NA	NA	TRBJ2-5	TGTGCCAGCAGACCGCAGGATCTCTCCCAAGAGACCCAGTACTTC	CASRPQDLSQETQYF
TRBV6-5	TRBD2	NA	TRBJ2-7	TGTGCCAGCAGTCCGCTAGCGGGGGGGAACTACGAGCAGTACTTC	CASSPLAGGNYEQYF
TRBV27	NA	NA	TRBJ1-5	TGTGCCAGCAGTATCACAGGGTCAGATCAGCCCCAGCATTTT	CASSITGSDQPQHF
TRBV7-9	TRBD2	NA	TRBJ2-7	TGTGCCAGCAGCCGGGAGCGGGAGCCTTCCTACGAGCAGTACTTC	CASSREREPSYEQYF
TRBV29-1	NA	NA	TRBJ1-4	TGCAGCGCCCACCGGCGGTGTGAAAAACTGTTTTTT	CSAHRRCEKLFF
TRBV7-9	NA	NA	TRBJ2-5	TGTGCCAGCAGCTTATATGATATTGAGACCCAGTACTTC	CASSLYDIETQYF
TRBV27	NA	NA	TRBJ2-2	TGTGCCAGCAGTCCCTTCGGATACACCGGGGAGCTGTTTTTT	CASSPFGYTGELFF
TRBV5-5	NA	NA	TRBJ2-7	TGTGCCAGCAGCTTGTTCTCGGGGAACGAGCAGTACTTC	CASSLFSGNEQYF
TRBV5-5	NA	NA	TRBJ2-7	TGTGCCAGCAGCTTGTACAGTACCGAGCAGTACTTC	CASSLYSTEQYF
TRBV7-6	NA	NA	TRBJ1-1	TGTGCCAGCAGCGGGCCGGAGGGGAACACTGAAGCTTTCTTT	CASSGPEGNTEAFF
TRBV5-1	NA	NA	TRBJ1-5	TGCGCCAGCAGCGTCGACACCTTCGGCAATCAGCCCCAGCATTTT	CASSVDTFGNQPQHF
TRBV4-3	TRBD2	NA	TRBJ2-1	TGCGCCAGCAGCCAGACGACTAGCGGCAATGAGCAGTTCTTC	CASSQTTSGNEQFF
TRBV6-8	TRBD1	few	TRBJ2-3	TGTGCCAGCAGTGATGGACAGGGGTCAGATACGCAGTATTTT	CASSDGQGSDTQYF
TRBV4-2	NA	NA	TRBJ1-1	TGTGCCAGCAGCCATAATACCGGGCTTGAAGCTTTCTTT	CASSHNTGLEAFF
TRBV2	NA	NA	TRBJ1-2	TGTGCCAGCAGTGAAAAGAGGCAGGGGAACTATGGCTACACCTTC	CASSEKRQGNYGYTF
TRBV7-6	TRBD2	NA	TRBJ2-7	TGTGCCAGCAGCTTATCTTTTAGCGGGGGGCCCCTCTACGAGCAGTACTTC	CASSLSFSGGPLYEQYF
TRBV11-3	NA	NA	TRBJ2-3	TGTGCCAGCAGCGTACAGGATACGCAGTATTTT	CASSVQDTQYF
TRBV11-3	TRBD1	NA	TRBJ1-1	TGTGCCAGCAGCCAGCACAGGGGTGGTGAAGCTTTCTTT	CASSQHRGGEAFF
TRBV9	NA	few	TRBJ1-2	TGTGCCAGCAGCGTAGGGGTCTATGGCTACACCTTC	CASSVGVYGYTF
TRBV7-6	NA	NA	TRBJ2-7	TGTGCCAGCAGCCCCTTGGTAGGGGTTCCCTACGAGCAGTACTTC	CASSPLVGVPYEQYF
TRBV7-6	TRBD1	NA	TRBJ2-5	TGTGCCAGCAGCTTTTTGGGACAGACCCCACAGACCCAGTACTTC	CASSFLGQTPQTQYF
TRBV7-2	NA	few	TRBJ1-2	TGTGCCAGCAGCATCAGGGGAGACTATGGCTACACCTTC	CASSIRGDYGYTF
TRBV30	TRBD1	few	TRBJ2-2	TGTGCCTGGAGTGTACTAGGGGAAACAGGGGCCGGGGAGCTGTTTTTT	CAWSVLGETGAGELFF
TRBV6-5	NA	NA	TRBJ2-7	TGTGCCAGCAGTTTAACGTACTACTACGAGCAGTACTTC	CASSLTYYYEQYF
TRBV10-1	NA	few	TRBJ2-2	TGCGCCAGCAATGAGAACACCGGGGAGCTGTTTTTT	CASNENTGELFF
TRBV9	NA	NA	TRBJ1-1	TGTGCCAGCAGCGGACAGACAGTGAACACTGAAGCTTTCTTT	CASSGQTVNTEAFF
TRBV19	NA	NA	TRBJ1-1	TGTGCCAGTAGTATATCGATGAACACTGAAGCTTTCTTT	CASSISMNTEAFF
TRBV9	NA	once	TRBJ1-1	TGTGCCAGCAGCATAAATGTGGGACGGGGGGACACTGAAGCTTTCTTT	CASSINVGRGDTEAFF
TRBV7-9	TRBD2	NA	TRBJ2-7	TGTGCCAGCAGCTTAGCTAGCGGGAGTTTCCTCTACGAGCAGTACTTC	CASSLASGSFLYEQYF
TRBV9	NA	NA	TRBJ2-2	TGTGCCAGCAGCGTAGAGAACTCCGGCTCCGGGGAGCTGTTTTTT	CASSVENSGSGELFF
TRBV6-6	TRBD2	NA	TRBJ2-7	TGTGCCAGCAGTTACGGGACTAGCGGAACCTACGAGCAGTACTTC	CASSYGTSGTYEQYF
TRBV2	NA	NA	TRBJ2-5	TGTGCCAGCAAGACGCCAGGCGAAGAGACCCAGTACTTC	CASKTPGEETQYF
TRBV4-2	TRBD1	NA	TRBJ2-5	TGTGCCAGCAGCCAAGGAGACAGGGCCCAAGAGACCCAGTACTTC	CASSQGDRAQETQYF
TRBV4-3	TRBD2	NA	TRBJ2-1	TGCGCCAGCAGCCAACGACTAGCGGGAGGAGGGGAGCAGTTCTTC	CASSQRLAGGGEQFF
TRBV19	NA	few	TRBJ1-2	NA	CASGGLGTMATPSVRGPDYGYTF
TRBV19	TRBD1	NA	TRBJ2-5	TGTGCCAGTAGTACCTGGGACAGGGTGGACGAGACCCAGTACTTC	CASSTWDRVDETQYF
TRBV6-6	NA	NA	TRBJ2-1	TGTGCCAGCAGTTACACCTCCAGCTCCTACAATGAGCAGTTCTTC	CASSYTSSSYNEQFF
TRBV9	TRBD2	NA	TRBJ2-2	TGTGCCAGCAGCGTAAACGGCCCTAGCGGGAATTGGTGGGCGATCGACACCGGGGAGCTGTTTTTT	CASSVNGPSGNWWAIDTGELFF
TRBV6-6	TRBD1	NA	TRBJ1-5	TGTGCCAGCAGTATGACAGGGGGCGATCAGCCCCAGCATTTT	CASSMTGGDQPQHF
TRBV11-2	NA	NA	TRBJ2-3	TGTGCCAGCAGCTTTAGTTCCCAAGGAGATACGCAGTATTTT	CASSFSSQGDTQYF
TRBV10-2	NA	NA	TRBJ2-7	TGCGCCAGCAAAGGGCTAGCGACGGAAGAGCAGTACTTC	CASKGLATEEQYF
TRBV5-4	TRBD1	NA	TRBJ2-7	TGTGCCAGCAGCTCCGGGACAGGGCTCTCCTACGAGCAGTACTTC	CASSSGTGLSYEQYF
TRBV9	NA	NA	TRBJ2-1	TGTGCCAGCAGCCCATTTGCGGGCTCCTCCTACAATGAGCAGTTCTTC	CASSPFAGSSYNEQFF
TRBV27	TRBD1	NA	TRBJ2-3	TGTGCCAGCAGTGATGGACAGGGGTCAGATACGCAGTATTTT	CASSDGQGSDTQYF
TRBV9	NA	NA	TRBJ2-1	TGTGCCAGCACCCTAGAGGGGGCGGGGAATGAGCAGTTCTTC	CASTLEGAGNEQFF
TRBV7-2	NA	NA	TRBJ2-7	TGTGCCAGCAGCTTAGAGAAAGGTCCCTACGAGCAGTACTTC	CASSLEKGPYEQYF
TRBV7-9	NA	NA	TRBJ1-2	TGTGCCAGCAGCTTAGACTCCGGGACAACCTATGGCTACACCTTC	CASSLDSGTTYGYTF
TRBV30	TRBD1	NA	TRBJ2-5	TGTGCCTGGAGCGATGGACAGGGGTGGCAAGAGACCCAGTACTTC	CAWSDGQGWQETQYF
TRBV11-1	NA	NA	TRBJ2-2	TGTGCCAGCAGCGCAGGCCCTCTAGCCTACAAGGGCGGGGAGCTGTTTTTT	CASSAGPLAYKGGELFF
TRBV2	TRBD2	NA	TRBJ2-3	TGTGCCAGCAGTGAAGGACTAGCGGGGGGGGAAGATACGCAGTATTTT	CASSEGLAGGEDTQYF
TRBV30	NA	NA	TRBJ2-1	TGTGCCTGGAGTGTGCGCGGGGGCCCCCACAATGAGCAGTTCTTC	CAWSVRGGPHNEQFF
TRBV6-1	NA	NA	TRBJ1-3	TGTGCCAGCAGTGAAATTGCTGGATCTGGAAACACCATATATTTT	CASSEIAGSGNTIYF
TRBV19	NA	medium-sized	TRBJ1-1	TGTGCCAGTAGTTTGCTGGCCGGGCCAGGGCACACTGAAGCTTTCTTT	CASSLLAGPGHTEAFF
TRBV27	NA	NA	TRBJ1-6	TGTGCCAGCAGTTGGTACCCTGGGGCACCCCTCCACTTT	CASSWYPGAPLHF
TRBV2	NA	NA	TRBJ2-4	TGTGCCAGCAGCCCGAGGGGGGTTAAACGCTTTCAGTACTTC	CASSPRGVKRFQYF
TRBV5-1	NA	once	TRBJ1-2	TGCGCCAGCAGCTTGAACGGGTTTGACTATGGCTACACCTTC	CASSLNGFDYGYTF
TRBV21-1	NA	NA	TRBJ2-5	TGTGCCAGCAGTCAGGGACTAGCGGGAGTTTTGGAGACCCAGTACTTC	CASSQGLAGVLETQYF